The next 27 T cell receptor beta chains were all read from a single sample in a study of low-dose radiotherapy and immunotherapy resistance in tumors. cDNA synthesis used a TRAV/TRBV-specific primer set for both chains. Both a constant-region primer and a V-primer adapter served to amplify TCRs across roughly 22 PCR cycles. TCRdb reprocessed the reads with MiXCR, giving one entry per CDR3 protein. The sample has over 7,500 distinct CDR3 sequences, 69% seen once. The receptor source for this set is a human donor with advanced metastatic prostate, ovarian, gallbladder or colorectal cancer (not recorded which). This table probably holds off-target reads from a library built for another chain.

The chain has TRBV4-2 and TRBJ1-5; tentatively, D is TRBD1 (5 bases). This CDR3 is 13 amino acids long. Per germline, CDR1 LGHNA and CDR2 YNFKEQ. Deletions cut 0 bases from V and 7 bases from J, with 7 bases between. The CDR3 sequence is CASSQDGAQPQHF. The CDR3 DNA reads as TGTGCCAGCAGCCAAGACGGGGCACAGCCCCAGCATTTT.

The genes are TRBV2 and TRBJ1-5, with D perhaps matching TRBD1 (6 bases). Germline V gene sequence: CDR1 SNHLY, CDR2 FYNNEI. The CDR3 is 14 amino acids. Trimming removed 6 bases at V and 0 bases at J, with 9 bases between. In DNA, the CDR3 is TGTGCCAGCAGCACAGGGATTAGCAATCAGCCCCAGCATTTT. Translating it yields CASSTGISNQPQHF.

This sequence joins TRBV5-5 and TRBJ2-1, with 8 nucleotides matching TRBD1. V was clipped by 0 bases and J by 4 bases; unmatched bases: 3. The CDR3 extends over 15 amino acids. Germline loops: CDR1 SGHKS, CDR2 YYEKEE (reference sequence). The CDR3 spells CASSLGGQGYNEQFF. DNA for the CDR3: TGTGCCAGCAGCTTGGGTGGACAGGGATACAATGAGCAGTTCTTC.

The chain couples TRBV5-1 to TRBJ1-1; D is uncertain. Between the trimmed V and J ends, which lost 5 bases and 1 base, there was a span of 9 bases. CDR3 length: 13 residues. CDR1 and CDR2 (germline): SGHRS, YFSETQ. As DNA, the CDR3 is TGCGCCAGCAGAGTACAGCCGAACACTGAAGCTTTCTTT. Protein product: CASRVQPNTEAFF.

This clonotype has only a few counts. The V call is TRBV9, the J call TRBJ2-5; D is unresolved. This CDR3 contains 14 residues. From germline, CDR1 is SGDLS and CDR2 YYNGEE. Trimming pared 4 bases from V and 4 bases from J, leaving 14 bases between. The CDR3 DNA is TGTGCCAGCAGCCCCCTGGTGGGAAGAGAGACCCAGTACTTC. Protein: CASSPLVGRETQYF.

CDR3 sequence: CSAHGVTDYGYTF. The CDR3 coding sequence is TGCAGTGCTCACGGCGTTACAGACTATGGCTACACCTTC. The rearrangement links TRBV20-1 to TRBJ1-2, with D unresolved. V lost 5 bases, J lost 3 bases, and 13 bases lay in between. The CDR3 length is 13 residues. Germline V CDR1 and CDR2: DFQATT, SNEGSKA (reference sequence).

V gene TRBV5-8 combines with J gene TRBJ2-6, with no clear D. CDR3 length: 18 amino acids. V dropped 1 base and J dropped 4 bases, with 18 bases sitting between them. CDR1 and CDR2 from the germline V gene are SGHTS and YDEGEE. In nucleotides, the CDR3 is TGTGCCAGCAGCTTGTTACTATCCCCCGGCCCCGGGGCCAACGTCCTGACTTTC. Translation gives CASSLLLSPGPGANVLTF.

This clonotype was seen a few times. A junction end diverges from the germline sequence, so it may reflect a read error. The chain has TRBV7-2 and TRBJ2-1, with 12 positions matching TRBD2. Germline-derived CDR1 and CDR2 are SGHTA and FQGNSA. The CDR3 contains 15 residues. The chain's CDR3 is CASSLAGGIYNEQFF. The CDR3 DNA reads as TGTGCCAGCAGCCTAGCGGGGGGGATATACAATGAGCAGTTCTTC.

The V call is TRBV19, the J call TRBJ2-3, with D possibly matching TRBD1 (6 bases). Germline values: CDR1 LNHDA, CDR2 SQIVND (reference sequence). Trimming shortened V by 7 bases and J by 0 bases, and 11 bases separated the two germline ends. The length of the CDR3 is 14 residues. The CDR3 reads CASTGHASTDTQYF. The CDR3 bases are TGTGCCAGTACGGGACACGCTAGCACAGATACGCAGTATTTT.

The V gene is TRBV28, the J gene TRBJ2-7; 9 nucleotides line up with TRBD1. Trimming at V came to 7 bases and at J to 2 bases, leaving 21 bases not matched to a gene. Per the germline V gene, CDR1 is MDHEN and CDR2 is SYDVKM. The CDR3 covers 19 residues. CDR3 protein: CASKGQGARFVRLPYEQYF. The CDR3 DNA reads as TGTGCCAGCAAGGGACAGGGCGCCCGATTTGTTAGGCTACCCTACGAGCAGTACTTC.

V gene TRBV12-3 or TRBV12-4 combines with J gene TRBJ2-2; D gene ambiguous. The CDR3 length is 13 residues. V shed 1 base and J shed 1 base, with 1 base lying between them. The CDR3 DNA sequence: TGTGCCAGCAGTTTAGGGAACACCGGGGAGCTGTTTTTT. Its translation is CASSLGNTGELFF.

The CDR3 nucleotides read TGTGCCAGCAGCAACGGACTAGCGGGAGTGGAAGATACGCAGTATTTT. Its protein product is CASSNGLAGVEDTQYF. The rearrangement joins TRBV5-4 to TRBJ2-3, with 13 bases aligning to TRBD2. V gave up 4 bases and J gave up 5 bases; unmatched junction bases: 7. This CDR3 has 16 amino acids. Germline V gene sequence: CDR1 SGHNT, CDR2 YYREEE (reference sequence).

This rearrangement joins TRBV28 to TRBJ1-5; TRBD1 agrees at 7 bases. The CDR3 runs to 15 residues. Trimming took 7 bases from V and 7 from J; bases not matched to a gene: 13. Germline values: CDR1 MDHEN, CDR2 SYDVKM. The CDR3 loop reads CASTRDRVAKQPQHF. CDR3 coding DNA: TGTGCCAGCACCCGCGACAGGGTAGCTAAACAGCCCCAGCATTTT.

The chain has TRBV5-1 and TRBJ2-6; no reliable D call. The CDR3 contains 15 residues. Looked up from germline, CDR1 is SGHRS and CDR2 is YFSETQ. The V and J ends lost 0 bases and 0 bases respectively, with 4 bases between them. As DNA, the CDR3 is TGCGCCAGCAGCTTGGAAAACTCTGGGGCCAACGTCCTGACTTTC. This sequence encodes CASSLENSGANVLTF.

The CDR3 DNA reads as TGCGCCAGCAGTGAGTCGACTCCGGGAGGCAATACGCAGTATTTT. Protein: CASSESTPGGNTQYF. The rearrangement joins TRBV10-1 to TRBJ2-3; 7 positions match TRBD2. This CDR3 region has 15 residues. J was trimmed by 7 bases and V by 0 bases; bases with no gene match: 7. The germline CDR1 and CDR2 sequences are WNHNN and SYGVQD (reference sequence).

The chain's CDR3 is CASSPIPGSLGDTQYF. The CDR3 DNA reads TGTGCCAGCAGCCCGATTCCGGGCTCCCTGGGAGATACGCAGTATTTT. The chain couples TRBV3-1 to TRBJ2-3; no definite D call. CDR1 and CDR2 from the germline V gene are LGHDT and YNNKEL (reference sequence). The CDR3 is made up of 16 amino acids. Trimming removed 4 bases from V and 5 bases from J, with 19 bases in between.

The sample holds one count of this clonotype. The CDR3 DNA reads as TGTGCCAGCAGCCAAGACCGATATAATGAAAAACTGTTTTTT. Protein sequence: CASSQDRYNEKLFF. The chain uses TRBV4-2 and TRBJ1-4; no clear D gene. Germline CDR1 reads LGHNA; CDR2 reads YNFKEQ. This CDR3 is 14 amino acids long. Trimming left V 0 bases short and J 4 bases short, with 6 bases between.

With respect to this clonotype: Mismatch with germline at one junction end may stem from a read error. The J gene is TRBJ2-7, the V gene TRBV4-1; 7 nucleotides match TRBD2. Germline CDR1 and CDR2: MGHRA and YSYEKL. The CDR3 has 15 residues. In nucleotides, the CDR3 is TGTGCCAGCAGCCAAGATAGGGAGGGATCCTACGAGCAGTACTTC. Amino acids: CASSQDREGSYEQYF.

The chain recombines TRBV7-2 with TRBJ1-4; D is unresolved. The germline gives CDR1 SGHTA, CDR2 FQGNSA. CDR3 size: 15 residues. V lost 1 base and J lost 1, with 7 bases in between. For the CDR3, the DNA is TGTGCCAGCAGCTTAGGAGGCGGAACTAATGAAAAACTGTTTTTT. Its protein product is CASSLGGGTNEKLFF.

The rearrangement uses TRBV7-9 and TRBJ2-6; no firm D call. Trimming removed 9 bases at V and 4 bases at J, with 13 bases between. Germline loops: CDR1 SEHNR, CDR2 FQNEAQ (reference sequence). The CDR3 sequence is 14 residues long. Written as DNA, the CDR3 is TGTGCCAGTGGGTGGGCCCCCGGGGCCAACGTCCTGACTTTC. Amino acids: CASGWAPGANVLTF.

V and J are TRBV14 and TRBJ1-2; the D is unclear. CDR1 and CDR2 from the germline V gene are SGHDN and FVKESK. This CDR3 contains 14 residues. V dropped 4 bases and J dropped 4 bases, with 13 bases sitting between them. The CDR3, as DNA: TGTGCCAGCAGCCCCGGCAAGGGAATCTATGGCTACACCTTC. It specifies CASSPGKGIYGYTF. Full variable domain (rest looked up from reference TRBV14 and TRBJ1-2): EAGVTQFPSHSVIEKGQTVTLRCDPISGHDNLYWYRRVMGKEIKFLLHFVKESKQDESGMPNNRFLAERTGGTYSTLKVQPAELEDSGVYFCASSPGKGIYGYTFGSGTRLTVV.

This chain uses TRBV5-5 with TRBJ2-5; D is possibly TRBD2 (5 bases). V shed 6 bases and J shed 0 bases, with 18 bases lying between them. In germline, CDR1 is SGHKS, CDR2 YYEKEE (reference sequence). The CDR3 contains 16 residues. The DNA of the CDR3 is TGTGCCAGCACCACCGGGCCCCATAGCGACCAAGAGACCCAGTACTTC. Encoded protein: CASTTGPHSDQETQYF.

This chain links TRBV6-1 with TRBJ2-3; possible D gene TRBD1, 5 bases. V lost 1 base and J 8 bases, leaving 13 bases between the germline ends. The CDR3 consists of 14 residues. Germline V lookup: CDR1 MNHNS, CDR2 SASEGT. The CDR3 coding sequence is TGTGCCAGCAGTGAAGGGGGCATCTCGGTTACGCAGTATTTT. Translated, it gives CASSEGGISVTQYF.

The V and J genes are TRBV6-5 and TRBJ1-1; tentative D call: TRBD1 (6 bases). The V end was cut by 7 bases, the J end by 1 base, with 10 bases between. The CDR3 consists of 13 residues. CDR1 and CDR2 from the germline V gene are MNHEY and SVGAGI. The CDR3 DNA is TGTGCCAGCAAGAAGGGGGGGAACACTGAAGCTTTCTTT. Translation gives CASKKGGNTEAFF.

The genes are TRBV30 and TRBJ2-1, with D possibly TRBD2 on 7 matching bases. The CDR3 runs to 14 residues. The germline V gene has CDR1 GTSNPN and CDR2 SVGIG (reference sequence). Trimming took off 7 bases at V and 7 bases at J, with 20 bases between the two ends. The CDR3 DNA is TGTGCCTCCGAAGCCCTAGGGGGGGCAAATGAGCAGTTCTTC. Protein sequence: CASEALGGANEQFF.

This clonotype was recorded a few times. V and J are TRBV5-1 and TRBJ1-3, with 7 bases matching TRBD1. Germline CDR1 SGHRS, CDR2 YFSETQ. With V trimmed by 0 bases and J by 2 bases, 5 bases remained unmatched. The CDR3 runs 16 residues. Here the CDR3 reads CASSLDPGTAGNTIYF. Here the CDR3 DNA reads TGCGCCAGCAGCTTGGATCCCGGGACAGCTGGAAACACCATATATTTT.

The chain carries TRBV20-1 and TRBJ2-5; D is perhaps TRBD1 or TRBD2 (6 bases each). Trimming pared 0 bases from V and 6 bases from J, leaving 14 bases between. The germline V gene encodes CDR1 DFQATT and CDR2 SNEGSKA (reference sequence). This CDR3 is built from 14 residues. The CDR3 sequence: CSARDIGGTKTQYF. The CDR3 DNA reads as TGCAGTGCTAGAGATATAGGGGGGACCAAGACCCAGTACTTC.